This TCR beta chain is from a study of blood T cell repertoires in COVID-19. Study details: Acute and convalescent COVID-19 samples came from the United States, Italy and Spain. T cells, B-cell-depleted T cells, or PBMCs provided the cDNA or gDNA that served as material.

Trimming took 10 bases from V and 6 from J; bases not matched to a gene: 2. The germline gives CDR1 KGHDR, CDR2 SFDVKD. This CDR3 has 11 amino acids. This clone showed up just a few times. Assay used: immunoSEQ multiplex PCR; TCRdb lists only in-frame clones, some missing. Of about 130,000 clones listed, just over 75% are singletons. The sample consisted of peripheral blood. The source of this sequence is a human donor in a cohort sampled during active COVID-19. This chain links TRBV24-1 with TRBJ1-2; the match to TRBD1 covers 9 bases. As DNA, the CDR3 is TGTGCCACGGGACAGGGAGATGGCTACACCTTC. It specifies CATGQGDGYTF.